A selection of T cell receptor beta chains follows, all from one sample in a study of blood T cells in healthy people across ages. TCRdb redid the calling of the 5' RACE reads with MiXCR, one entry per CDR3 protein. Among roughly 1,700,000 distinct CDR3 sequences, 28% were seen once, and the ten largest hold roughly 8%. The sample comprised blood. The receptor set was obtained from a woman in her twenties or thirties in good health. The CDR3 runs from the conserved cysteine through the conserved F or W. Fields, in order: D gene, J gene, V gene, clone size, CDR3 DNA, CDR3 protein. The D gene is left open where the match is weak. Not every row has a clone size; where given, it reads once, few, many or a size class.

>TRBD1|TRBJ2-1|TRBV3-1|-
TGTGCCAGCAGCCAAGAGTGGACAGGGGGTTCCTACGAGCAGTTCTTC
CASSQEWTGGSYEQFF
>TRBD1|TRBJ2-7|TRBV4-3|few
TGCGCCAGCAGCCAAGCTCCGCAGGGGGCGGCGGACGAGCAGTACTTC
CASSQAPQGAADEQYF
>TRBD1|TRBJ2-5|TRBV4-1|few
TGCGCCAGCAGCCAAGGGGGACAGGAAGAGACCCAGTACTTC
CASSQGGQEETQYF
>-|TRBJ2-1|TRBV5-1|-
TGCGCCAGCAGCAAGACAGAGGACAATGAGCAGTTCTTC
CASSKTEDNEQFF
>-|TRBJ1-4|TRBV20-1|-
TGCAGTGCTAGATGGGGGGTCGTAAATGAAAAACTGTTTTTT
CSARWGVVNEKLFF
>TRBD1|TRBJ2-1|TRBV7-2|few
TGTGCCAGCAGCTTACAGGGGGTAACGCTCATCAATGAGCAGTTCTTC
CASSLQGVTLINEQFF
>TRBD1|TRBJ2-3|TRBV12-3/TRBV12-4|-
TGTGCCAGCAGTTTCTTTGGTGGGCAGGGGGACACAGATACGCAGTATTTT
CASSFFGGQGDTDTQYF
>-|TRBJ2-7|TRBV19|-
TGTGCCAGTAGTATGACTATCCAGCCCTACGAGCAGTACTTC
CASSMTIQPYEQYF
>-|TRBJ2-3|TRBV6-2/TRBV6-3|-
TGTGCCAGCAGTTACTCGGGCGCAGGGGGCACAGATACGCAGTATTTT
CASSYSGAGGTDTQYF
>TRBD2|TRBJ2-5|TRBV10-3|many
TGTGCCATCAGCGGCGGGGGAGAGACCCAGTACTTC
CAISGGGETQYF
>-|TRBJ2-2|TRBV5-1|-
TGCGCCAGCAGCACCTCGGTAGGACAGACAAATGCCGGGGAGCTGTTTTTT
CASSTSVGQTNAGELFF
>-|TRBJ1-6|TRBV6-2/TRBV6-3|-
TGTGCCAGCAGTTACGAGAGGTCACCCCTCCACTTT
CASSYERSPLHF
>-|TRBJ2-1|TRBV4-3|many
TGCGCCAGCAGCCAAGATAACACAAACGCTTACAATGAGCAGTTCTTC
CASSQDNTNAYNEQFF
>TRBD2|TRBJ2-3|TRBV12-5|-
TGTGCTAGTGATTCGGGACTAGCGGGAGGAACTAGCACAGATACGCAGTATTTT
CASDSGLAGGTSTDTQYF
>-|TRBJ2-7|TRBV5-1|few
TGCGCCAGCAGCTTGGGCGGGCGGGGAGGACGGAGCTCCTACGAGCAGTACTTC
CASSLGGRGGRSSYEQYF
>TRBD1|TRBJ2-5|TRBV6-1|-
TGTGCCAGCAGAGGCGGACAGGGTGGTTTGGAGACCCAGTACTTC
CASRGGQGGLETQYF